This is a list of T cell receptor beta chains from one sample in a study of Tregs in tolerant kidney transplant recipients. Sequencing used immunoSEQ multiplex PCR; TCRdb keeps in-frame clones, though not all of them. Of tens of thousands of clones in the sample, 85% to 95% were seen once. The sequencing used Tregs from blood, collected before the transplant. The receptors stem from a human donor who received a combined kidney and bone marrow transplant. CDR3s include the opening cysteine and the closing phenylalanine or tryptophan. Fields, in order: clone size, V gene, D gene, J gene, CDR3 protein, CDR3 DNA. A D gene is named only where the DNA matches it firmly. Where a row states a size, it is once, few, many or the class of an expanded clone; other rows omit it.

>.|TRBV7-9|.|TRBJ2-7
CASSLVGGLSEQYF
TGTGCCAGCAGCTTAGTCGGAGGACTCTCCGAGCAGTACTTC
>.|TRBV14|.|TRBJ1-2
CASSQYRRFNYGYTF
TGTGCCAGCAGCCAGTACAGGCGTTTTAACTATGGCTACACCTTC
>.|TRBV25-1|.|TRBJ2-4
CASPPGGIQYF
TGTGCCAGCCCCCCCGGGGGCATTCAGTACTTC
>.|TRBV10-3|.|TRBJ1-1
CAISRENTEAFF
TGTGCCATCAGTCGCGAGAACACTGAAGCTTTCTTT
>.|TRBV4-1|TRBD1|TRBJ1-2
CASSQGDRAYGYTF
TGTGCCAGCAGCCAAGGGGACAGAGCCTATGGCTACACCTTC
>.|TRBV6-6|TRBD1|TRBJ1-5
CASRPGGTGVNQPQHF
TGTGCCAGCAGACCCGGGGGGACAGGGGTCAATCAGCCCCAGCATTTT
>.|TRBV7-2|TRBD1|TRBJ1-1
CASSSPDRASTEAFF
TGTGCCAGCAGCTCGCCGGACAGGGCTTCCACTGAAGCTTTCTTT
>once|TRBV2|.|TRBJ2-3
CASSEWGPTRDTQYF
TGTGCCAGCAGTGAATGGGGACCGACTCGAGATACGCAGTATTTT
>.|TRBV7-6|TRBD2|TRBJ2-1
CASSRGLAEYNEQFF
TGTGCCAGCAGCCGCGGACTAGCGGAATACAATGAGCAGTTCTTC
>.|TRBV19|TRBD1|TRBJ2-1
CASRGRLLNEQFF
TGTGCCAGCAGGGGGAGACTCCTCAATGAGCAGTTCTTC
>.|TRBV2|TRBD1|TRBJ2-4
CASSRGWENIQYF
TGTGCCAGCAGCAGGGGGTGGGAAAACATTCAGTACTTC
>.|TRBV5-1|.|TRBJ2-1
CASTRGTARSYNEQFF
TGCGCCAGCACCCGAGGGACTGCCCGTTCCTACAATGAGCAGTTCTTC
>.|TRBV7-2|.|TRBJ1-1
CASSLGAAVKAFF
TGTGCCAGCAGCTTAGGAGCCGCAGTCAAAGCTTTCTTT
>.|TRBV5-4|TRBD2|TRBJ2-2
CASSLYLGAGVSGGELFF
TGTGCCAGCAGCTTATATCTCGGAGCGGGAGTTTCCGGCGGGGAGCTGTTTTTT
>.|TRBV5-1|TRBD1|TRBJ2-5
CASSLEGQGMETQYF
TGCGCCAGCAGCTTGGAGGGACAGGGTATGGAGACCCAGTACTTC
>.|TRBV5-6|.|TRBJ1-2
CASSLEGGRDYGYTF
TGTGCCAGCAGCTTGGAGGGCGGCAGGGACTATGGCTACACCTTC
>.|TRBV27|.|TRBJ1-5
CASSFMPGGNQPQHF
TGTGCCAGCAGTTTTATGCCAGGGGGCAATCAGCCCCAGCATTTT
>.|TRBV29-1|.|TRBJ2-3
CSVGAGTGADTQYF
TGCAGCGTTGGGGCCGGGACGGGAGCAGATACGCAGTATTTT
>.|TRBV16|.|TRBJ1-2
CASSQSQGLRGYTF
TGTGCCAGCAGCCAATCGCAGGGCTTGCGTGGCTACACCTTC
>.|TRBV10-1|.|TRBJ2-7
CASSGALSGAYEQYF
TGCGCCAGCAGTGGTGCCCTAAGTGGGGCCTACGAGCAGTACTTC
>.|TRBV5-6|TRBD1|TRBJ2-5
CASSPGQHQETQYF
TGTGCCAGCAGCCCGGGACAGCACCAAGAGACCCAGTACTTC
>once|TRBV30|TRBD1|TRBJ1-1
CAGDRGRTEAFF
TGTGCCGGGGACAGGGGACGCACTGAAGCTTTCTTT
>.|TRBV5-4|.|TRBJ2-4
CASSLDLTKNIQYF
TGTGCCAGCAGCTTGGACTTGACCAAAAACATTCAGTACTTC
>.|TRBV7-3|TRBD1|TRBJ2-1
CASSPNLGTGRTNNEQFF
TGTGCCAGCAGCCCTAACCTGGGGACAGGGAGGACTAACAATGAGCAGTTCTTC
>few|TRBV7-9|TRBD1|TRBJ2-7
CASSSRTGGEQYF
TGTGCCAGCAGCTCACGGACAGGGGGCGAGCAGTACTTC
>.|TRBV25-1|.|TRBJ2-3
CASSDRAPDTQYF
TGTGCCAGCAGCGATCGTGCCCCAGATACGCAGTATTTT
>.|TRBV5-1|TRBD2|TRBJ2-5
CASSLVASGSPSQETQYF
TGCGCCAGCAGCTTGGTTGCTAGCGGGAGTCCCTCACAAGAGACCCAGTACTTC
>.|TRBV5-4|.|TRBJ2-5
CASSSPGLGGGTQYF
TGTGCCAGCAGCTCTCCGGGACTAGGGGGCGGGACCCAGTACTTC
>.|TRBV6-6|TRBD2|TRBJ2-5
CASELAGGETQYF
TGTGCCAGCGAACTAGCGGGAGGCGAGACCCAGTACTTC
>once|TRBV5-1|.|TRBJ1-2
CASSSKPKDSSIFGYGYTF
TGCGCCAGCAGCTCCAAACCAAAGGACAGCTCCATCTTTGGCTATGGCTACACCTTC
>.|TRBV6-6|TRBD2|TRBJ2-3
CASRTTRAGGADTQYF
TGTGCCAGCAGGACTACTAGGGCGGGAGGGGCAGATACGCAGTATTTT
>.|TRBV28|.|TRBJ2-2
CASSSGDTGELFF
TGTGCCAGCAGCTCAGGGGACACCGGGGAGCTGTTTTTT
>.|TRBV28|TRBD2|TRBJ2-1
CATTSGSFNEQFF
TGTGCCACCACTAGCGGGAGTTTCAATGAGCAGTTCTTC
>once|TRBV6-1|.|TRBJ2-3
CAVQGQTGDTQYF
TGTGCCGTTCAGGGTCAAACCGGAGATACGCAGTATTTT
>once|TRBV30|TRBD2|TRBJ2-3
CAWRAGLADTQYF
TGTGCCTGGAGGGCGGGACTAGCAGATACGCAGTATTTT